Each of the 17 T cell receptor beta chains below was sequenced from the same sample in a study of blood T cell repertoires in COVID-19. Only in-frame clones appear in the TCRdb table, and some are missing; sequencing was by immunoSEQ multiplex PCR. The data hold tens of thousands of clones, with around 90% observed a single time. Sequencing was done on a sample of peripheral blood. These receptors came from a woman aged 45 to 65 with active or convalescent COVID-19.

This chain joins TRBV19 and TRBJ1-4; possibly TRBD1 for D (6 bases). Trimming removed 5 bases from V and 2 bases from J, with 21 bases in between. From germline, CDR1 is LNHDA and CDR2 SQIVND (reference sequence). The CDR3 has 18 residues. CDR3 sequence (DNA): TGTGCCAGTAGTCTCCCCCAGGCAGGGGATCGGACTAATGAAAAACTGTTTTTT. Its protein product is CASSLPQAGDRTNEKLFF.

Only one count was recorded for this clone. This sequence joins TRBV7-9 and TRBJ1-6; 10 bases agree with TRBD1. Germline-derived CDR1 and CDR2 are SEHNR and FQNEAQ (reference sequence). The trim removed 1 base at V and 9 bases at J, leaving 6 bases unmatched. CDR3 length: 16 residues. CDR3 protein: CASSLGDRGRASPLHF. The CDR3 nucleotides read TGTGCCAGCAGCTTAGGCGACAGGGGGCGAGCTTCACCCCTCCACTTT.

The chain is built from TRBV6-2 or TRBV6-3 and TRBJ2-1, with 11 bases identical to TRBD2. V shed 6 bases, J shed 6 bases, and the junction held 22 bases outside the gene matches. CDR3 size: 20 residues. The V gene's germline CDR1 is MNHEY and CDR2 SVGEGT. The CDR3 spells CASSSINLDLAGGIFNEQFF. The CDR3 DNA reads as TGTGCCAGCAGCAGTATTAACCTCGATCTAGCGGGGGGCATTTTCAATGAGCAGTTCTTC.

V gene TRBV7-9 combines with J gene TRBJ2-7, with 8 positions matching TRBD1. CDR3 size: 12 residues. Germline V lookup: CDR1 SEHNR, CDR2 FQNEAQ (reference sequence). Trimming at V came to 5 bases and at J to 4 bases, leaving 1 base not matched to a gene. The CDR3 DNA reads TGTGCCAGCAGCCGGACAGGGTACGAGCAGTACTTC. Amino acid sequence: CASSRTGYEQYF.

This chain uses TRBV27 with TRBJ1-6; D unresolved. The CDR3 runs 15 residues. V shed 6 bases and J shed 7 bases, with 16 bases lying between them. Germline loops: CDR1 MNHEY, CDR2 SMNVEV (reference sequence). Here the CDR3 reads CASSAPDILNSPLHF. The CDR3 DNA reads TGTGCCAGCAGCGCCCCTGACATCTTGAATTCACCCCTCCACTTT.

The chain is built from TRBV29-1 and TRBJ1-1, with D unresolved. Germline loops: CDR1 SQVTM, CDR2 ANQGSEA. The CDR3 covers 12 residues. V was pared by 4 bases and J by 4 bases, with 10 bases between. The CDR3 loop is CSVAGFGTEAFF. CDR3 in DNA: TGCAGCGTTGCGGGGTTCGGCACTGAAGCTTTCTTT. The variable domain in full, with the rest retrieved from reference TRBV29-1 and TRBJ1-1, is SAVISQKPSRDICQRGTSLTIQCQVDSQVTMMFWYRQQPGQSLTLIATANQGSEATYESGFVIDKFPISRPNLTFSTLTVSNMSPEDSSIYLCSVAGFGTEAFFGQGTRLTVV.

V usage is TRBV29-1 and J usage is TRBJ1-2; no clear D. Deletions cut 4 bases from V and 0 bases from J, with 9 bases between. The germline V gene has CDR1 SQVTM and CDR2 ANQGSEA. The CDR3 length is 13 residues. The CDR3 nucleotides are TGCAGCGTTGGGCAGGTAGCTAACTATGGCTACACCTTC. This codes for CSVGQVANYGYTF.

This clone has a handful of counts. CDR3 nucleotides: TGTGCCAGCACCGACGGGAATCAGCCCCAGCATTTT. Amino acid sequence: CASTDGNQPQHF. The chain uses TRBV12-3 or TRBV12-4 and TRBJ1-5; D uncertain. V was shortened by 7 bases and J by 4 bases, with 8 bases between the two germline ends. This CDR3 has 12 residues.

The chain has TRBV15 and TRBJ2-2, with 7 bases fitting TRBD1. The CDR3 is 16 amino acids. The germline gives CDR1 LNHNV, CDR2 YYDKDF (reference sequence). The V gene end was trimmed by 3 bases and the J gene end by 4 bases; junction bases not matched to a gene: 8. The CDR3 protein is CATSRETGWTTGELFF. The CDR3, as DNA: TGTGCCACCAGCAGGGAGACAGGGTGGACCACCGGGGAGCTGTTTTTT.

This clone was found a few times. The identical CDR3 is also encoded by other nucleotide sequences in the sample. The rearrangement joins TRBV27 to TRBJ1-1, with D perhaps matching TRBD1 (5 bases). The CDR3 sequence is 13 residues long. The germline CDR1 and CDR2 sequences are MNHEY and SMNVEV (reference sequence). V dropped 5 bases and J dropped 4 bases, with 11 bases sitting between them. The CDR3 bases are TGTGCCAGCAGTCTCCGGGGGAGCACTGAAGCTTTCTTT. Protein: CASSLRGSTEAFF.

CDR3 protein: CASSYSPRQDGYTF. The CDR3, as DNA: TGTGCCAGCAGTTACTCCCCAAGACAGGATGGCTACACCTTC. V gene TRBV6-2 or TRBV6-3 combines with J gene TRBJ1-2, with D perhaps TRBD1 (6 bases). V lost 0 bases and J 6 bases, leaving 11 bases between the germline ends. The CDR3 consists of 14 residues. CDR1 is MNHEY, CDR2 SVGEGT, per germline.

This clone was detected a few times. The V gene is TRBV7-9, the J gene TRBJ2-2, with 11 bases that match TRBD2. This CDR3 region has 16 residues. CDR1 is SEHNR, CDR2 FQNEAQ, per germline (reference sequence). V lost 3 bases and J lost 6; bases outside the gene matches: 6. The CDR3 DNA reads as TGTGCCAGCAGCTTTAGCGGGGGGGCCATCGCCGGGGAGCTGTTTTTT. Translating gives CASSFSGGAIAGELFF. Drawing the rest from reference TRBV7-9 and TRBJ2-2, the complete variable domain is DTGVSQNPRHKITKRGQNVTFRCDPISEHNRLYWYRQTLGQGPEFLTYFQNEAQLEKSRLLSDRFSAERPKGSFSTLEIQRTEQGDSAMYLCASSFSGGAIAGELFFGEGSRLTVL.

The chain uses TRBV18 and TRBJ2-2; possibly TRBD1 for D (7 bases). CDR1 is KGHSH and CDR2 is LQKENI in the germline V gene. The V and J ends lost 3 bases and 4 bases respectively, with 21 bases between them. The CDR3 extends over 18 amino acids. The DNA of the CDR3 is TGTGCCAGCTCACCTATGACCAAACAGGGGAGGCGCACCGGGGAGCTGTTTTTT. Encoded protein: CASSPMTKQGRRTGELFF.

This clone was recorded once. This chain uses TRBV27 with TRBJ1-5; D gene ambiguous. With 1 base removed from V and 0 bases from J, the gap between germline ends came to 13 bases. CDR1 and CDR2 (germline): MNHEY, SMNVEV (reference sequence). The CDR3 consists of 17 residues. The CDR3 DNA reads as TGTGCCAGCAGTTTATATCGTGCCAGGCATAGCAATCAGCCCCAGCATTTT. It yields the protein CASSLYRARHSNQPQHF.

The chain links TRBV6-2 or TRBV6-3 to TRBJ1-3, with a weak D call TRBD1 (5 bases). Trimming left V 5 bases short and J 2 bases short, with 13 bases between. The CDR3 totals 15 residues. Germline V gene sequence: CDR1 MNHEY, CDR2 SVGEGT. CDR3 bases: TGTGCCAGCAGTAACGGGGGTAGCGCTGGAAACACCATATATTTT. The encoded protein is CASSNGGSAGNTIYF.

This chain connects TRBV6-2 or TRBV6-3 to TRBJ2-7; TRBD1 matches 9 bases. Looked up from germline, CDR1 is MNHEY and CDR2 is SVGEGT. The CDR3 consists of 17 residues. J gave up 3 bases and V 2 bases, and 11 bases lay outside the gene matches. The chain's CDR3 is CASSYAGTGTGRYEQYF. CDR3 bases: TGTGCCAGCAGTTACGCGGGGACCGGGACAGGGCGCTACGAGCAGTACTTC.

The rearrangement joins TRBV10-3 to TRBJ1-2; TRBD1 agrees at 11 bases. The CDR3 spans 16 residues. Germline lookup yields CDR1 ENHRY and CDR2 SYGVKD. Trimming cost V 2 bases and J 7 bases; bases outside gene matches: 9. The chain's CDR3 is CAISEPGDRGFGGYTF. CDR3 sequence (DNA): TGTGCCATCAGTGAGCCGGGGGACAGGGGGTTCGGTGGCTACACCTTC.